The 7 T cell receptor beta chains given below trace back to one sample, sequenced in a study of blood T cell repertoires in COVID-19. Using immunoSEQ multiplex PCR, the repertoire was profiled, and TCRdb retains in-frame clones only, with some absent. Counted here are under 400,000 clones, roughly nine tenths occurring once; the ten biggest clones make up 3% to 4%. Sequences were obtained from peripheral blood. All receptors derive from a woman aged 60-75 years with COVID-19, enrolled during active disease.

This clone has just one count. The genes are TRBV6-8 and TRBJ1-6; D is unresolved. Trimming removed 7 bases from V and 6 bases from J, with 13 bases in between. The CDR3 is 14 residues long. CDR1 is MNHGY and CDR2 is SAAAGT in the germline V gene. This chain's CDR3 is CASIGRPANSPLHF. CDR3 bases: TGTGCCAGCATTGGCAGGCCCGCTAATTCACCCCTCCACTTT.

The genes are TRBV5-5 and TRBJ1-3; no firm D call. The CDR3 runs 14 residues. V lost 0 bases and J 0 bases, leaving 4 bases between the germline ends. The germline CDR1 and CDR2 sequences are SGHKS and YYEKEE (reference sequence). Written as DNA, the CDR3 is TGTGCCAGCAGCTTGGTTCTCTCTGGAAACACCATATATTTT. It encodes CASSLVLSGNTIYF.

The chain combines TRBV4-2 with TRBJ2-1; 8 bases match TRBD1. The germline V gene encodes CDR1 LGHNA and CDR2 YNFKEQ. This CDR3 has 16 residues. J gave up 6 bases and V 2 bases, and 9 bases lay outside the gene matches. The CDR3 DNA reads TGTGCCAGCAGCCAACCCCAGGGGGCGGGACGCAATGAGCAGTTCTTC. Its protein is CASSQPQGAGRNEQFF.

The rearrangement links TRBV19 to TRBJ1-4; 7 bases match TRBD1. CDR1 LNHDA and CDR2 SQIVND come from the germline V gene (reference sequence). CDR3 length equals 15 residues. The trim removed 3 bases at V and 4 bases at J, leaving 5 bases unmatched. CDR3 coding DNA: TGTGCCAGTAGTATGGGGACAGTTCTTAATGAAAAACTGTTTTTT. This gives the protein CASSMGTVLNEKLFF.

This chain uses TRBV6-5 with TRBJ2-6, with a possible D match to TRBD1 (6 bases). The germline V gene has CDR1 MNHEY and CDR2 SVGAGI. V lost 4 bases to trimming and J lost 4 bases, with 11 bases between them. The CDR3 is made up of 15 amino acids. CDR3 region: CASSSQGLGANVLTF. Here the CDR3 DNA reads TGTGCCAGCAGTTCACAGGGTCTCGGGGCCAACGTCCTGACTTTC.

This sequence joins TRBV28 and TRBJ1-4; TRBD1 is a possible D gene (5 bases). CDR3 length equals 15 residues. V lost 10 bases, J lost 7 bases, and 22 bases lay in between. Germline-derived CDR1 and CDR2 are MDHEN and SYDVKM. This CDR3 is CATQWTTDNLEKLFF. The CDR3 DNA is TGTGCCACCCAATGGACGACAGACAACCTTGAAAAACTGTTTTTT.

On this clone: The sample carries other DNA sequences with the same CDR3. The rearrangement joins TRBV19 to TRBJ1-1, with TRBD1 as a possible D gene (5 bases). The germline V and J ends were trimmed by 3 bases and 6 bases, with 8 bases remaining between them. The CDR3 sequence is 12 residues long. Germline assignment: CDR1 LNHDA and CDR2 SQIVND (reference sequence). The CDR3 DNA follows: TGTGCCAGTAGTATTTGGGGCGCTGAAGCTTTCTTT. Encoded protein: CASSIWGAEAFF.